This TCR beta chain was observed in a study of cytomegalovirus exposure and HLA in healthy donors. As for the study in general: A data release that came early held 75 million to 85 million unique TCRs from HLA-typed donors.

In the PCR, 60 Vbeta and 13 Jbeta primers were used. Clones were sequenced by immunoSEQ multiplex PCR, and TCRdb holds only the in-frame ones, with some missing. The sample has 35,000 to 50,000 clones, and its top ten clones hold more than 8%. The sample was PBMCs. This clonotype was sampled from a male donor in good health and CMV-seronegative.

The CDR3 nucleotides are TGTGCCAGCAGCTTGGAGCAGGGTCCATATGGCTACACCTTC. Translated: CASSLEQGPYGYTF. The rearrangement joins TRBV5-4 to TRBJ1-2; a possible D gene is TRBD1 (5 bases). CDR3 length equals 14 residues. Germline loops: CDR1 SGHNT, CDR2 YYREEE (reference sequence). Trimming stripped 0 bases from V and 5 bases from J, with 11 bases between. Full variable domain (rest looked up from reference TRBV5-4 and TRBJ1-2): ETGVTQSPTHLIKTRGQQVTLRCSSQSGHNTVSWYQQALGQGPQFIFQYYREEENGRGNFPPRFSGLQFPNYSSELNVNALELDDSALYLCASSLEQGPYGYTFGSGTRLTVV.